These T cell receptor beta chains were read from a single sample in a study of response to subunit inactivated influenza vaccine. TCRdb independently ran MiXCR on the RT-PCR reads; one entry per CDR3 protein. This table holds 600,000 to 850,000 distinct CDR3 sequences, about 14% found once. Sequenced here: PBMCs from blood, sampled around two weeks before vaccination. The receptors here all came from a man aged 50 or older who received an inactivated influenza vaccine. The CDR3 runs from the conserved cysteine through the conserved F or W. A D gene is named only where the DNA matches it firmly. Not every row has a clone size; where given, it reads once, few, many or a size class.

d_gene	abundance	v_gene	j_gene	CDR3aa	CDR3nt
TRBD1	few	TRBV7-2	TRBJ2-5	CASSFLDRGWETQYF	TGTGCCAGCAGCTTTCTGGACAGGGGCTGGGAGACCCAGTACTTC
-	-	TRBV27	TRBJ2-5	CASSPFPTGSVAGETQYF	TGTGCCAGCAGTCCCTTCCCGACAGGGAGCGTAGCGGGAGAGACCCAGTACTTC
TRBD1	many	TRBV5-1	TRBJ1-1	CASSATPGQGKMNTEAFF	TGCGCCAGCAGCGCCACACCGGGACAGGGGAAAATGAACACTGAAGCTTTCTTT
TRBD2	few	TRBV7-9	TRBJ2-1	CASSSPSGRASTSFF	TGTGCCAGCAGCTCGCCTAGCGGGAGGGCCTCTACTTCTTTCTTC
-	few	TRBV20-1	TRBJ2-7	CSVRGYEQYF	TGCAGTGTGCGGGGCTACGAGCAGTACTTC
-	many	TRBV7-6	TRBJ2-3	CASSLEARTQYF	TGTGCCAGCAGCTTAGAAGCCCGTACGCAGTATTTT
TRBD2	-	TRBV4-3	TRBJ2-5	CASSQDALAGGVETQYF	TGCGCCAGCAGCCAAGACGCCCTAGCGGGGGGAGTAGAGACCCAGTACTTC
-	few	TRBV20-1	TRBJ2-1	CSARDGAGSSYNEQFF	TGCAGTGCTAGAGATGGGGCAGGGAGCTCCTACAATGAGCAGTTCTTC
-	few	TRBV7-2	TRBJ1-5	CASSLSAPQPQHF	TGTGCCAGCAGCTTATCAGCCCCTCAGCCCCAGCATTTT
TRBD1	few	TRBV27	TRBJ2-1	CASSQRRTGLRLSRDNEQFF	TGTGCCAGCAGCCAGCGCCGGACAGGTTTACGCTTATCGAGGGACAATGAGCAGTTCTTC
-	many	TRBV6-6	TRBJ1-6	CASSPRDNSPLHF	TGTGCCAGCAGTCCCCGTGATAATTCACCCCTCCACTTT
-	few	TRBV28	TRBJ2-5	CASTWGSEETQYF	TGTGCCAGCACTTGGGGTAGCGAAGAGACCCAGTACTTC
TRBD2	-	TRBV6-2/TRBV6-3	TRBJ2-1	CASSYTTLRSGRYNEQFF	TGTGCCAGCAGTTACACGACTTTGCGTAGCGGGAGATACAATGAGCAGTTCTTC
TRBD1	few	TRBV3-1	TRBJ1-1	CASSPGAGGFVGTEAFF	TGTGCCAGCAGCCCGGGGGCAGGGGGTTTCGTTGGCACTGAAGCTTTCTTT
-	few	TRBV3-1	TRBJ2-7	CASSPAGYYYEQYF	TGTGCCAGCAGCCCGGCGGGGTACTACTACGAGCAGTACTTC
-	-	TRBV6-2/TRBV6-3	TRBJ2-1	CASSPDRPVRYNEQFF	TGTGCCAGCAGTCCTGACAGGCCCGTCCGGTACAATGAGCAGTTCTTC
-	-	TRBV24-1	TRBJ2-5	CATRGQGVQETQYF	TGTGCCACCAGGGGGCAAGGGGTTCAGGAGACCCAGTACTTC
-	once	TRBV7-6	TRBJ2-5	CASSPSAVETQYF	TGTGCCAGCAGCCCCTCGGCCGTAGAGACCCAGTACTTC
TRBD1	few	TRBV19	TRBJ2-7	CASSPSGGPEQYF	TGTGCCAGTAGTCCATCAGGGGGCCCCGAGCAGTACTTC
TRBD1	-	TRBV12-3/TRBV12-4	TRBJ2-4	CASSLHGQVAKNIQYF	TGTGCCAGCAGTCTTCACGGACAGGTAGCCAAAAACATTCAGTACTTC
-	-	TRBV2	TRBJ2-7	CASSEIWHEQYF	TGTGCCAGCAGTGAAATTTGGCACGAGCAGTACTTC
TRBD2	few	TRBV2	TRBJ2-3	CASSRVAGALTDTQYF	TGTGCCAGCAGTAGGGTAGCGGGAGCGCTCACAGATACGCAGTATTTT
-	-	TRBV13	TRBJ1-1	CASSPAVYTEAFF	TGTGCCAGCAGCCCCGCGGTATACACTGAAGCTTTCTTT
-	-	TRBV4-1	TRBJ2-5	CASSQENRQETQYF	TGCGCCAGCAGCCAAGAAAACAGACAAGAGACCCAGTACTTC
-	-	TRBV19	TRBJ1-2	CASSIDRVPRGGYTF	TGTGCCAGTAGTATAGATCGTGTTCCCAGGGGCGGCTACACCTTC
TRBD2	few	TRBV6-2/TRBV6-3	TRBJ2-1	CASSQGSGSTDNEQFF	TGTGCCAGCAGCCAAGGTAGCGGGAGTACGGACAATGAGCAGTTCTTC
-	few	TRBV20-1	TRBJ2-3	CRPAPPRSTDTQYF	TGCAGGCCAGCCCCCCCTCGCAGCACAGATACGCAGTATTTT
-	-	TRBV7-8	TRBJ2-1	CASSRGLDEQFF	TGTGCCAGCAGCCGGGGTTTGGATGAGCAGTTCTTC
-	-	TRBV5-1	TRBJ2-2	CASSFAKSNTGELFF	TGCGCCAGCAGCTTCGCCAAATCGAACACCGGGGAGCTGTTTTTT
TRBD2	-	TRBV7-8	TRBJ2-7	CASSPQAGFSYEQYF	TGTGCCAGCAGCCCTCAAGCGGGGTTCTCCTACGAGCAGTACTTC
-	few	TRBV20-1	TRBJ1-6	CSAPRGASYNSPLHF	TGCAGTGCCCCCAGGGGCGCCTCCTATAATTCACCCCTCCACTTT
-	-	TRBV12-3/TRBV12-4	TRBJ1-5	CASSSSRDNSNQPQHF	TGTGCCAGCAGTTCTTCCCGGGACAATAGCAATCAGCCCCAGCATTTT
-	-	TRBV19	TRBJ1-5	CASLQGGGAHQPQHF	TGTGCCAGCCTCCAAGGTGGGGGGGCTCATCAGCCCCAGCATTTT
TRBD2	-	TRBV5-1	TRBJ2-3	CASSLALAAVQYF	TGCGCCAGCAGCTTGGCCCTAGCGGCGGTACAGTATTTT
TRBD2	-	TRBV3-1	TRBJ2-7	CASSQTSGRAYEQYF	TGTGCCAGCAGCCAGACTAGCGGGAGGGCCTACGAGCAGTACTTC
TRBD2	few	TRBV10-3	TRBJ2-3	CAIREREGYTDTQYF	TGTGCCATCAGGGAACGGGAGGGCTACACAGATACGCAGTATTTT
TRBD1	-	TRBV30	TRBJ1-5	CAWSRGRNQPQHF	TGTGCCTGGTCAAGGGGGCGAAATCAGCCCCAGCATTTT
-	many	TRBV29-1	TRBJ2-1	CSVELSYNEQFF	TGCAGCGTAGAGCTATCCTACAATGAGCAGTTCTTC
-	-	TRBV7-6	TRBJ2-7	CASSSRPGDSYEQYF	TGTGCCAGCAGCTCGAGACCGGGTGATTCCTACGAGCAGTACTTC
-	-	TRBV10-3	TRBJ2-2	CATERQTNTGELFF	TGTGCCACCGAACGACAGACGAACACCGGGGAGCTGTTTTTT
TRBD2	many	TRBV20-1	TRBJ2-7	CSARDLGLAVYEQYF	TGCAGTGCTAGAGATTTGGGACTAGCGGTCTACGAGCAGTACTTC
TRBD2	-	TRBV6-5	TRBJ2-7	CASSYVAGSYEQYF	TGTGCCAGCAGTTATGTAGCGGGGTCCTACGAGCAGTACTTC
TRBD2	many	TRBV7-9	TRBJ2-7	CASSMLGLVEQYF	TGTGCCAGCAGCATGCTGGGACTAGTGGAGCAGTACTTC
-	-	TRBV3-1	TRBJ2-7	CASRPDTRSYEQYF	TGTGCCAGCCGCCCCGACACGAGATCCTACGAGCAGTACTTC
-	-	TRBV12-3/TRBV12-4	TRBJ2-2	CASRATGQTGELFF	TGTGCCAGCAGAGCCACAGGGCAGACCGGGGAGCTGTTTTTT
TRBD2	-	TRBV4-3	TRBJ2-3	CASSQHLAGYDNTQYF	TGCGCCAGCAGCCAACACCTAGCGGGCTACGATAATACGCAGTATTTT
TRBD1	-	TRBV2	TRBJ1-1	CASSKGAVVKAFF	TGTGCCAGCAGTAAGGGGGCGGTCGTAAAAGCTTTCTTT
TRBD1	few	TRBV3-1	TRBJ2-2	CASSWGQGAVGELFF	TGTGCCAGCAGCTGGGGACAGGGGGCTGTCGGGGAGCTGTTTTTT
-	many	TRBV4-3	TRBJ2-7	CASSQQLVSYEQYF	TGCGCCAGCAGCCAACAGCTGGTGTCCTACGAGCAGTACTTC
TRBD1	-	TRBV6-1	TRBJ2-2	CASVDRGQVGELFF	TGTGCCAGCGTGGACAGGGGGCAAGTCGGGGAGCTGTTTTTT